These T cell receptor beta chains were read from a single sample in a study of OX40 agonist ivuxolimab in advanced cancers. The repertoire was sequenced with immunoSEQ multiplex PCR; TCRdb's copy has only in-frame clones and lacks some. The table lists more than 75,000 clones, more than 75% of them singletons. Source: CD4+ or CD8+ T cells sorted from blood, taken in a trial of the OX40 agonist ivuxolimab. These receptors all stem from an adult with an advanced solid tumor such as melanoma, head and neck, liver or kidney cancer. The CDR3 runs from the conserved cysteine through the conserved F or W. Fields, in order: V gene, D gene, clone size, J gene, CDR3 protein, CDR3 DNA. A D gene is named only where the DNA matches it firmly. Clone size is stated in some rows and not others, as once, few, many or a class when expanded.

TRBV6-1	NA	once	TRBJ1-3	CASSDRDWGSGNTIYF	TGTGCCAGCAGTGATCGGGACTGGGGTTCTGGAAACACCATATATTTT
TRBV25-1	TRBD1	NA	TRBJ1-5	CASSASGTGVNQPQHF	TGTGCCAGCAGTGCTTCCGGGACAGGGGTGAATCAGCCCCAGCATTTT
TRBV7-6	TRBD2	NA	TRBJ2-7	CASSEAGEAYEQYF	TGTGCCAGCAGCGAAGCGGGAGAGGCTTACGAGCAGTACTTC
TRBV7-9	NA	NA	TRBJ1-5	CASSLGGAQHF	TGTGCCAGCAGCTTGGGGGGGGCCCAGCATTTT
TRBV7-7	TRBD1	NA	TRBJ2-2	CASSKTGGFDGELFF	TGTGCCAGCAGCAAGACAGGGGGTTTCGACGGGGAGCTGTTTTTT
TRBV6-5	TRBD2	NA	TRBJ2-1	CASSGTSGGYNEQFF	TGTGCCAGCAGTGGGACTAGCGGGGGTTACAATGAGCAGTTCTTC
TRBV5-1	TRBD1	NA	TRBJ1-2	CASSLDGQGTFGYTF	TGCGCCAGCAGCTTAGATGGACAGGGGACTTTTGGCTACACCTTC
TRBV28	TRBD1	NA	TRBJ1-1	CATKDREVWDTEAFF	TGTGCCACCAAGGACAGGGAGGTTTGGGACACTGAAGCTTTCTTT
TRBV4-1	NA	NA	TRBJ1-4	CASSLRFGEKLFF	TGCGCCAGCAGCCTCCGGTTTGGGGAAAAACTGTTTTTT
TRBV5-1	NA	NA	TRBJ1-1	CASSLAVNTEAFF	TGCGCCAGCAGCTTGGCGGTGAACACTGAAGCTTTCTTT
TRBV7-9	NA	NA	TRBJ2-1	CASSLIRGDEQFF	TGTGCCAGCAGCTTAATCAGGGGGGATGAGCAGTTCTTC
TRBV28	NA	few	TRBJ1-1	CASRTLQGLSEAFF	TGTGCCAGCAGGACTCTACAGGGACTCAGTGAAGCTTTCTTT
TRBV12-5	TRBD2	NA	TRBJ2-2	CASGLIPTPGLANTGELFF	TGTGCTAGTGGTTTGATTCCTACGCCGGGACTAGCTAACACCGGGGAGCTGTTTTTT
TRBV27	NA	NA	TRBJ1-4	CASKEGGAANEKLFF	TGTGCCAGCAAAGAGGGGGGGGCGGCTAATGAAAAACTGTTTTTT
TRBV18	TRBD1	NA	TRBJ2-3	CASSFDRGDTQYF	TGTGCCAGCTCGTTCGACAGGGGTGATACGCAGTATTTT
TRBV27	NA	NA	TRBJ1-1	CASRVGGRTEAFF	TGTGCCAGCAGGGTGGGGGGGCGCACTGAAGCTTTCTTT
TRBV18	NA	NA	TRBJ2-2	CASSPLFPNTGELFF	TGTGCCAGCTCACCCCTTTTCCCGAACACCGGGGAGCTGTTTTTT
TRBV4-3	NA	NA	TRBJ1-1	CASSQDRYNTEAFF	TGCGCCAGCAGCCAAGACAGGTATAACACTGAAGCTTTCTTT
TRBV5-1	NA	NA	TRBJ1-2	CASSFRGVGVYGYTF	TGCGCCAGCAGCTTTCGCGGCGTGGGGGTCTATGGCTACACCTTC